The 27 T cell receptor beta chains below all came from one sample that was sequenced in a study of T cell clonotyping in hematopoietic cell transplantation. Some clones are missing from TCRdb's copy, which holds only in-frame ones; the method was immunoSEQ multiplex PCR. The table shows just under 5,500 clones, with about 25% occurring only once. Sequenced material: peripheral blood mononuclear cells, taken 180 days after allogeneic stem cell transplant. Receptors originate from a male patient aged 40-50 years who had an allogeneic stem cell transplant from an unrelated donor, so the T cells may come from the graft donor. Some clones in this sample may be carry-over from other donors' samples.

This clone was observed a few times. The rearrangement links TRBV19 to TRBJ1-5; 8 bases match TRBD1. The germline V gene encodes CDR1 LNHDA and CDR2 SQIVND (reference sequence). V trimming: 6 bases; J trimming: 1 base; junction bases outside the gene matches: 5. The CDR3 spans 15 residues. In DNA, the CDR3 is TGTGCCAGTAGCAGGGGGCAAAGGAGCAATCAGCCCCAGCATTTT. Its protein is CASSRGQRSNQPQHF.

The gene calls are TRBV30 and TRBJ1-1; TRBD1 might be the D (5 bases). CDR3 length: 13 residues. V was trimmed by 5 bases and J by 1 base, leaving 11 bases between them. The germline gives CDR1 GTSNPN, CDR2 SVGIG (reference sequence). The CDR3 here is CAWALTGNTEAFF. The CDR3, as DNA: TGTGCCTGGGCCCTAACAGGGAACACTGAAGCTTTCTTT.

This clone has just a few counts. V usage is TRBV30 and J usage is TRBJ1-5, with a tentative D call TRBD1 (5 bases). This CDR3 is built from 14 residues. Trimming shortened V by 5 bases and J by 0 bases, and 11 bases separated the two germline ends. Germline V gene sequence: CDR1 GTSNPN, CDR2 SVGIG (reference sequence). The CDR3 bases are TGTGCCTGGTCAGACAGCTATAGCAATCAGCCCCAGCATTTT. Residues: CAWSDSYSNQPQHF.

Only a few counts were recorded for this clone. The V gene is TRBV4-2, the J gene TRBJ2-3, with 9 bases lining up with TRBD1. Germline V gives CDR1 LGHNA, CDR2 YNFKEQ. V was clipped by 1 base and J by 3 bases; unmatched bases: 5. This CDR3 is built from 16 residues. CDR3 amino acids: CASSQASGQGTDTQYF. The CDR3 DNA sequence: TGTGCCAGCAGCCAAGCTTCCGGACAGGGGACAGATACGCAGTATTTT.

The chain couples TRBV11-3 to TRBJ2-5; no definite D call. Trimming took off 6 bases at V and 2 bases at J, with 10 bases between the two ends. From germline, CDR1 is SGHNT and CDR2 YENEEA. The CDR3 loop spans 13 amino acids. This chain's CDR3 is CASSVTQQETQYF. Here the CDR3 DNA reads TGTGCCAGCAGTGTAACGCAGCAAGAGACCCAGTACTTC.

The rearrangement uses TRBV5-1 and TRBJ1-1, with TRBD1 matching 10 bases. Trimming cost V 4 bases and J 0 bases; bases outside gene matches: 3. The CDR3 runs 15 residues. CDR1 is SGHRS, CDR2 YFSETQ, per germline. In nucleotides, the CDR3 is TGCGCCAGCAGCCAGGGACAGGGGATGAACACTGAAGCTTTCTTT. It codes for CASSQGQGMNTEAFF. Filled out from reference TRBV5-1 and TRBJ1-1, the complete variable domain reads KAGVTQTPRYLIKTRGQQVTLSCSPISGHRSVSWYQQTPGQGLQFLFEYFSETQRNKGNFPGRFSGRQFSNSRSEMNVSTLELGDSALYLCASSQGQGMNTEAFFGQGTRLTVV.

The V gene is TRBV5-1, the J gene TRBJ1-2; D might be TRBD1 (5 bases). Germline assignment: CDR1 SGHRS and CDR2 YFSETQ. This CDR3 contains 13 residues. V gave up 6 bases and J gave up 2 bases, with 11 bases separating them. CDR3 amino acids: CASKTDRNYGYTF. The CDR3 region has the DNA TGCGCCAGCAAGACAGACAGAAACTATGGCTACACCTTC.

By sample share, this clone is medium-sized. The chain uses TRBV9 and TRBJ2-7; D may match TRBD1 or TRBD2 (5 bases each). The CDR3 is 13 amino acids. Deletions cut 3 bases from V and 4 bases from J, with 11 bases between. Germline V gene sequence: CDR1 SGDLS, CDR2 YYNGEE. The CDR3 coding sequence is TGTGCCAGCAGCGAAATGGGGGAGTACGAGCAGTACTTC. Translating gives CASSEMGEYEQYF.

The V gene is TRBV4-3, the J gene TRBJ2-2; D assignment may be TRBD1 or TRBD2 (6 bases each). V dropped 2 bases and J dropped 5 bases, with 12 bases sitting between them. From germline, CDR1 is LGHNA and CDR2 YSLEER. There are 15 residues in the CDR3. CDR3: CASSQNTGATGELFF. The CDR3, as DNA: TGCGCCAGCAGCCAAAATACGGGGGCGACCGGGGAGCTGTTTTTT.

V usage is TRBV2 and J usage is TRBJ1-2; D call uncertain. Germline V gives CDR1 SNHLY, CDR2 FYNNEI. V lost 8 bases, J lost 6 bases, and 19 bases lay in between. The CDR3 is made up of 14 amino acids. The CDR3 sequence is CASGPPGWQDGYTF. CDR3 coding DNA: TGTGCCAGCGGTCCACCCGGATGGCAGGATGGCTACACCTTC.

This clone showed up just a few times. A read error may produce the germline difference seen at one junction end. V gene TRBV30 combines with J gene TRBJ1-2; 9 nucleotides align to TRBD1. Germline CDR1 reads GTSNPN; CDR2 reads SVGIG (reference sequence). The CDR3 spans 14 residues. CDR3: CAWGETGGPYGYTF. Here the CDR3 DNA reads TGTGCCTGGGGGGAGACAGGGGGTCCCTATGGGTACACCTTC.

The V gene is TRBV30, the J gene TRBJ1-2; D might be TRBD1 (5 bases). This CDR3 is 12 amino acids long. The germline CDR1 and CDR2 sequences are GTSNPN and SVGIG (reference sequence). V was pared by 5 bases and J by 8 bases, with 15 bases between. This CDR3 is CAWDSRSLGYTF. The CDR3 nucleotides read TGTGCCTGGGACAGCCGTTCGCTGGGCTACACCTTC.

The V gene is TRBV7-2, the J gene TRBJ2-7; D may be TRBD2 (5 bases). CDR1 is SGHTA and CDR2 is FQGNSA in the germline V gene. This CDR3 is 13 amino acids long. V was clipped by 6 bases and J by 4 bases, with 13 bases between them. CDR3 sequence (DNA): TGTGCCAGCAGGCCCACGGGGAGTTACGAGCAGTACTTC. It codes for CASRPTGSYEQYF.

V usage is TRBV30 and J usage is TRBJ1-2, with D hard to call. The CDR3 totals 10 residues. The V end was cut by 4 bases, the J end by 7 bases, with 7 bases between. CDR1 and CDR2 (germline): GTSNPN, SVGIG (reference sequence). The CDR3 region is CAWKVGGYTF. CDR3 sequence (DNA): TGTGCCTGGAAAGTCGGTGGCTACACCTTC.

The V call is TRBV6-6, the J call TRBJ1-2, with a possible D match to TRBD1 (6 bases). Germline V gives CDR1 MNHNY, CDR2 SVGAGI (reference sequence). V dropped 2 bases and J dropped 8 bases, with 9 bases sitting between them. CDR3 length equals 12 residues. The CDR3 nucleotides read TGTGCCAGCAGTTACGGGGGCGAGGGCTACACCTTC. Protein sequence: CASSYGGEGYTF.

The CDR3 region has the DNA TGTGCCTGGAGTGTCAAATCAGGAGGGGGCGGCTACACCTTC. Its protein product is CAWSVKSGGGGYTF. This sequence joins TRBV30 and TRBJ1-2; 7 bases fit TRBD1. CDR1 is GTSNPN, CDR2 SVGIG, per germline (reference sequence). The V segment lost 0 bases and the J segment 8 bases; nucleotides outside the gene matches: 9. The CDR3 has 14 amino acids.

This clone was picked up a small number of times. The chain combines TRBV30 with TRBJ2-7, with D perhaps TRBD2 (5 bases). In germline, CDR1 is GTSNPN, CDR2 SVGIG (reference sequence). V dropped 0 bases and J dropped 6 bases, with 12 bases sitting between them. The CDR3 contains 13 residues. CDR3 in amino acids: CAWSVASRGEQYF. The CDR3 DNA is TGTGCCTGGAGTGTGGCCAGCCGGGGCGAGCAGTACTTC.

This chain links TRBV5-1 with TRBJ1-2; no clear D gene. Deletions cut 4 bases from V and 0 bases from J, with 13 bases between. CDR3 length equals 15 residues. Germline-derived CDR1 and CDR2 are SGHRS and YFSETQ. The CDR3 DNA sequence: TGCGCCAGCAGCCCGGAGAGCCGGTCTAACTATGGCTACACCTTC. Translation gives CASSPESRSNYGYTF. The entire variable domain, with the rest obtained from reference TRBV5-1 and TRBJ1-2, is as follows: KAGVTQTPRYLIKTRGQQVTLSCSPISGHRSVSWYQQTPGQGLQFLFEYFSETQRNKGNFPGRFSGRQFSNSRSEMNVSTLELGDSALYLCASSPESRSNYGYTFGSGTRLTVV.

The CDR3 region has the DNA TGCAGCGTTGAAGGTGGTTACAATGAGCAGTTCTTC. Amino acid sequence: CSVEGGYNEQFF. The rearrangement links TRBV29-1 to TRBJ2-1, with D uncertain. V lost 1 base, J lost 4 bases, and 5 bases lay in between. The CDR3 has 12 amino acids. CDR1 and CDR2 (germline): SQVTM, ANQGSEA.

This clone was detected a few times. This chain joins TRBV30 and TRBJ1-1; unclear D gene. Germline values: CDR1 GTSNPN, CDR2 SVGIG (reference sequence). Deletions cut 1 base from V and 0 bases from J, with 6 bases between. The CDR3 sequence is 13 residues long. CDR3 loop: CAWSAHMNTEAFF. The CDR3 nucleotides are TGTGCCTGGAGTGCCCATATGAACACTGAAGCTTTCTTT. Combining the CDR3 with reference TRBV30 and TRBJ1-1 gives the whole variable domain SQTIHQWPATLVQPVGSPLSLECTVEGTSNPNLYWYRQAAGRGLQLLFYSVGIGQISSEVPQNLSASRPQDRQFILSSKKLLLSDSGFYLCAWSAHMNTEAFFGQGTRLTVV.

The CDR3 loop is CASRTGGTNYNEQFF. DNA for the CDR3: TGTGCCAGCAGGACAGGGGGCACAAACTACAATGAGCAGTTCTTC. The genes are TRBV28 and TRBJ2-1; 10 nucleotides agree with TRBD1. Germline V gene data show CDR1 as MDHEN and CDR2 as SYDVKM. The length of the CDR3 is 15 residues. The V segment lost 6 bases and the J segment 3 bases; nucleotides outside the gene matches: 5.

The rearrangement uses TRBV30 and TRBJ2-3; tentative D call: TRBD2 (6 bases). Trimming pared 2 bases from V and 5 bases from J, leaving 17 bases between. This CDR3 comprises 15 residues. CDR1 and CDR2 from the germline V gene are GTSNPN and SVGIG (reference sequence). CDR3 in DNA: TGTGCCTGGAGTTTCTACAGGCCCGGGGGAGATACGCAGTATTTT. This sequence encodes CAWSFYRPGGDTQYF.

This clone was seen a few times. The V and J genes are TRBV7-3 and TRBJ1-1; perhaps TRBD1 as D (6 bases). The CDR3 spans 14 residues. Germline assignment: CDR1 SGHTA and CDR2 FQGTGA. The germline V and J ends were trimmed by 4 bases and 1 base, with 10 bases remaining between them. In DNA form, the CDR3 reads TGTGCCAGCAGCTCGGACAGTGGGAACACTGAAGCTTTCTTT. Protein sequence: CASSSDSGNTEAFF.

The chain joins TRBV5-1 to TRBJ1-3; the D is unclear. There are 14 residues in the CDR3. Germline loops: CDR1 SGHRS, CDR2 YFSETQ. Trimming took 0 bases from V and 0 from J, leaving 4 bases between them. The DNA for the CDR3 is TGCGCCAGCAGCTTGGACAGCTCTGGAAACACCATATATTTT. This encodes CASSLDSSGNTIYF.

This clone was observed a single time. The genes are TRBV4-1 and TRBJ1-6, with unresolved D. Looked up from germline, CDR1 is MGHRA and CDR2 is YSYEKL. Trimming cost V 1 base and J 8 bases, with 12 bases left between them. The CDR3 contains 15 residues. Here the CDR3 reads CASSQVRTWDSPLHF. In DNA, the CDR3 is TGCGCCAGCAGCCAAGTAAGGACCTGGGATTCACCCCTCCACTTT.

The genes are TRBV7-2 and TRBJ1-5; unclear D gene. Trimming removed 1 base at V and 7 bases at J, with 8 bases between. Germline V lookup: CDR1 SGHTA, CDR2 FQGNSA. The CDR3 has 13 residues. This CDR3 is CASSLDPRQPQHF. CDR3 coding DNA: TGTGCCAGCAGCTTAGATCCCCGACAGCCCCAGCATTTT.

The chain has TRBV2 and TRBJ2-7; D is undetermined. The germline CDR1 and CDR2 sequences are SNHLY and FYNNEI. This CDR3 spans 14 amino acids. V was pared by 1 base and J by 8 bases, with 15 bases between. The CDR3 bases are TGTGCCAGCAGTGAAGGTGCCCAACTTACGCAGCAGTACTTC. Translated, it gives CASSEGAQLTQQYF.